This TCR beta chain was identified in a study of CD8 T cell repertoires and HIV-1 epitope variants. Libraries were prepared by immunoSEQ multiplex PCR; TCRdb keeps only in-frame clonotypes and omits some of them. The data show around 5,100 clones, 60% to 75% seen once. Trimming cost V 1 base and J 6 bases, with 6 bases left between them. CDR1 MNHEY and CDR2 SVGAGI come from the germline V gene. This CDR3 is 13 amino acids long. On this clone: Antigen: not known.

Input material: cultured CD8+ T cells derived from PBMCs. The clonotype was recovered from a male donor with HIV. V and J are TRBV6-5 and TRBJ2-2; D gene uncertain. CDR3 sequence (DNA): TGTGCCAGCAGTTACTTCTCTGCCGGGGAGCTGTTTTTT. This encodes CASSYFSAGELFF.